What follows are 5 T cell receptor beta chains derived from one specimen sequenced in a study of T cells in narcolepsy listed by TCRdb under 2018. Library preparation used the immunoSEQ multiplex PCR assay. Held by TCRdb, this immuneACCESS table contains in-frame sequences only and omits some clones. Under half of the omission traces to an unresolved V gene where checked; the cause of the rest is unknown. The sample includes 9,500 to 14,000 clones, with roughly 93% observed a single time. Roughly 1.1% of the sample is taken by the ten largest. Sequenced sample: CD45RA- memory CD4+ T cells from PBMCs. Explained via the paper, the cell subset or site label denotes: memory T cells sorted ex vivo from peripheral blood. Receptor source: a human donor with narcolepsy.

The chain uses TRBV10-1 and TRBJ2-7, with D possibly matching TRBD1 (5 bases). This CDR3 contains 16 residues. Germline lookup yields CDR1 WNHNN and CDR2 SYGVQD (reference sequence). Trimming removed 6 bases at V and 0 bases at J, with 18 bases between. CDR3 nucleotide sequence: TGCGCCAGCAGCGAGGACAAGAGAAGCTTCTCCTACGAGCAGTACTTC. It is translated as CASSEDKRSFSYEQYF.

The chain joins TRBV7-8 to TRBJ1-2; 9 nucleotides agree with TRBD1. From germline, CDR1 is SGHVS and CDR2 FQNEAQ. The CDR3 spans 17 residues. The V segment lost 1 base and the J segment 1 base; nucleotides outside the gene matches: 7. The CDR3 sequence is CASSLGLGDRVNYGYTF. The CDR3 coding sequence is TGTGCCAGCAGCTTAGGTTTAGGGGACAGGGTTAACTATGGCTACACCTTC.

The V and J genes are TRBV6-5 and TRBJ1-2, with TRBD1 as a possible D gene (5 bases). CDR3 length: 13 amino acids. Trimming removed 6 bases from V and 2 bases from J, with 10 bases in between. The germline CDR1 and CDR2 sequences are MNHEY and SVGAGI. CDR3 sequence (DNA): TGTGCCAGCAGGGGGGACCTAAACTATGGCTACACCTTC. Protein sequence: CASRGDLNYGYTF.

The gene calls are TRBV30 and TRBJ2-5; 9 positions agree with TRBD1. The CDR3 is 15 residues long. Trimming at V came to 3 bases and at J to 3 bases, leaving 8 bases not matched to a gene. Germline CDR1 GTSNPN, CDR2 SVGIG (reference sequence). In DNA, the CDR3 is TGTGCCTGGAGCGGGAAGGGACAGGGTAAAGAGACCCAGTACTTC. This translates into CAWSGKGQGKETQYF.

The chain joins TRBV5-1 to TRBJ1-3; 7 bases map to TRBD1. The CDR3 is 16 residues long. Germline CDR1 is SGHRS and CDR2 is YFSETQ. V lost 0 bases and J lost 9; bases outside the gene matches: 12. The CDR3 DNA sequence: TGCGCCAGCAGCTTGGATACCCAGGGGCACAGGGGCACCATATATTTT. This sequence encodes CASSLDTQGHRGTIYF.